This T cell receptor (beta chain) comes out of a study of blood T cells in healthy people across ages. Study details: About one barcoded beta molecule was captured per two T cells (by template switching).

Germline trimming cut 6 bases from V and 15 bases from J; bases unmatched to any gene: 6. Germline lookup yields CDR1 MDHEN and CDR2 SYDVKM. The CDR3 runs to 11 residues. A second PCR of 7 to 11 cycles used a sample-barcoded 5' primer and a J-beta primer mix. TCRdb itself ran the 5' RACE reads through MiXCR, one entry per CDR3 protein. The repertoire consists of around 710,000 distinct CDR3 sequences, with around 46% occurring once and the leading ten covering 20% to 25%. What was sequenced was blood. This sequence originates from a woman aged 55-70 years in good health. The chain uses TRBV28 and TRBJ2-1; TRBD1 matches 9 bases. The CDR3: CASSDRGGPFF. CDR3 in DNA: TGTGCCAGCAGCGACAGGGGGGGGCCGTTCTTC. The complete variable domain, with remaining parts taken from reference TRBV28 and TRBJ2-1, reads DVKVTQSSRYLVKRTGEKVFLECVQDMDHENMFWYRQDPGLGLRLIYFSYDVKMKEKGDIPEGYSVSREKKERFSLILESASTNQTSMYLCASSDRGGPFFGPGTRLTVL.